This TCR beta chain was identified during a study of blood T cells in healthy people across ages. Points from the study as a whole: Lack of knowledge of donor CMV status possibly confounded expanded clonotype changes.

This clonotype was detected only a few times. Its antigen is unidentified. Deletions cut 1 base from V and 7 bases from J, with 8 bases between. Per germline, CDR1 GTSNPN and CDR2 SVGIG (reference sequence). The CDR3 covers 13 residues. The use of a sample-barcoded 5' primer and a J-beta primer mix characterized a second PCR of roughly 6 to 11 cycles. Every cDNA molecule carried a tag from a template-switch adaptor bearing 12 random nucleotides. TCRdb called the 5' RACE reads again in MiXCR, with one record for every CDR3 protein. The sample shows 1.5 million to 1.8 million distinct CDR3 sequences, roughly two fifths of them seen only once.

The sequencing sample was made of blood. This TCR was recovered from a woman between 18 and 29 years old in good health. The rearrangement links TRBV30 to TRBJ1-6; D unclear. CDR3 bases: TGTGCCTGGAGTGCGCTCTTAAATTCACCCCTCCACTTT. Encoded protein: CAWSALLNSPLHF.